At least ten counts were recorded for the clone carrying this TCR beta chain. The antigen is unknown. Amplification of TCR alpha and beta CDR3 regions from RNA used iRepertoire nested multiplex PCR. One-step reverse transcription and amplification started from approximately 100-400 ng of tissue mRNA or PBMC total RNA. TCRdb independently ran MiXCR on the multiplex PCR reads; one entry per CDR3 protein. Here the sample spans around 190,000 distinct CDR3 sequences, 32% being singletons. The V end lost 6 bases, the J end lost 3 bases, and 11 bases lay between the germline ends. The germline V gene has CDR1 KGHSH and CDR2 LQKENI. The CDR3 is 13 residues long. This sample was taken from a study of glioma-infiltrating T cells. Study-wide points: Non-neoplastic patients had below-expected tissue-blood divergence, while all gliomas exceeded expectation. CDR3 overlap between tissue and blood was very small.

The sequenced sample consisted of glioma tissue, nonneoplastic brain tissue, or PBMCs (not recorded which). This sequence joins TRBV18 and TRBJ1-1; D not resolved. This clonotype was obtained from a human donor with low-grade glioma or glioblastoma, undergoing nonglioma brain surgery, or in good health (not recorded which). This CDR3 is CASSPRSDTEAFF. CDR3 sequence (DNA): TGTGCCAGCTCCCCTCGTTCCGACACTGAAGCTTTCTTT.